One sample yielded the 7 T cell receptor beta chains listed below, sequenced in a study of T-cell reconstitution after alpha-beta-depleted transplantation in children. Unique molecular identifiers tagged the TCRbeta library. MiXCR, applied by TCRdb to the PCR reads, yields one record per CDR3 protein. The sample consists of about 350,000 distinct CDR3 sequences, around 16% of them appearing once. This material consisted of PBMCs, mostly from graft donor cells, taken 360 days after TCRalphabeta/CD19-depleted stem cell transplant. These receptors came from a male patient aged 2-15 years who had a stem cell transplant for acute lymphoblastic leukemia, so the T cells may come from the graft donor.

This clonotype was detected only a few times. CDR3 nucleotide sequence: TGTGCCAGCTCACCGCGGACAGGGTCCCGCTCCTACGAGCAGTACTTC. Translation: CASSPRTGSRSYEQYF. The chain carries TRBV18 and TRBJ2-7, with 8 bases aligning to TRBD1. This CDR3 has 16 amino acids. The germline V gene encodes CDR1 KGHSH and CDR2 LQKENI. Trimming cost V 3 bases and J 0 bases; bases outside gene matches: 7.

A few counts support this clonotype. The rearrangement joins TRBV12-3 or TRBV12-4 to TRBJ2-7; TRBD2 matches at 9 bases. V lost 7 bases and J lost 6; bases outside the gene matches: 10. The CDR3 has 14 amino acids. The CDR3 DNA sequence: TGTGCCAGCATCATGTGGGGACTAGCTGGCGAGCAGTACTTC. The encoded protein is CASIMWGLAGEQYF.

This clonotype was counted many times. The chain has TRBV5-1 and TRBJ2-7; 11 nucleotides agree with TRBD1. CDR1 is SGHRS, CDR2 YFSETQ, per germline. This CDR3 comprises 13 residues. The J segment lost 7 bases and the V segment lost 3 bases, leaving 3 bases of the junction unmatched. CDR3 protein: CASSSGQGVEQYF. The CDR3 nucleotides are TGCGCCAGCAGCTCGGGACAGGGGGTTGAGCAGTACTTC.

At least ten counts were recorded for this clonotype. V gene TRBV5-5 combines with J gene TRBJ2-3; TRBD2 matches at 7 bases. V was pared by 6 bases and J by 2 bases, with 12 bases of the junction left unmatched. Per germline, CDR1 SGHKS and CDR2 YYEKEE (reference sequence). The length of the CDR3 is 16 residues. CDR3 DNA sequence: TGTGCCAGCACCCTGGGCCCAAGCGGGAACACAGATACGCAGTATTTT. Protein product: CASTLGPSGNTDTQYF. The full variable domain, completed using reference TRBV5-5 and TRBJ2-3, is DAGVTQSPTHLIKTRGQQVTLRCSPISGHKSVSWYQQVLGQGPQFIFQYYEKEERGRGNFPDRFSARQFPNYSSELNVNALLLGDSALYLCASTLGPSGNTDTQYFGPGTRLTVL.

This clonotype was recorded a few times. V is TRBV5-1 and J is TRBJ1-1; D is perhaps TRBD1 (5 bases). The V gene's germline CDR1 is SGHRS and CDR2 YFSETQ. Trimming left V 0 bases short and J 1 base short, with 13 bases between. CDR3 length: 16 residues. This CDR3 is CASSLVAGLKNTEAFF. Here the CDR3 DNA reads TGCGCCAGCAGCTTGGTAGCAGGGCTAAAGAACACTGAAGCTTTCTTT.

Many counts were recorded for this clonotype. The rearrangement links TRBV7-4 to TRBJ2-1; 11 bases agree with TRBD2. Germline V gene lookup returns CDR1 SGHVT and CDR2 SQSDAQ. Unmatched junction bases numbered 4, after V lost 5 bases and J lost 4 bases. The CDR3 has 15 amino acids. The CDR3: CASSTTSGSYNEQFF. Here the CDR3 DNA reads TGTGCCAGCAGCACCACTAGCGGGAGTTACAATGAGCAGTTCTTC.

The rearrangement links TRBV7-8 to TRBJ2-3, with TRBD2 matching over 7 bases. The CDR3 runs 18 residues. J lost 9 bases, V lost 1 base, and 19 bases had no gene match. Germline assignment: CDR1 SGHVS and CDR2 FQNEAQ. For the CDR3, the DNA is TGTGCCAGCAGCTTAGAGCGTGGGGCCAGGGACTACCATCTCACGCAGTATTTT. This codes for CASSLERGARDYHLTQYF.